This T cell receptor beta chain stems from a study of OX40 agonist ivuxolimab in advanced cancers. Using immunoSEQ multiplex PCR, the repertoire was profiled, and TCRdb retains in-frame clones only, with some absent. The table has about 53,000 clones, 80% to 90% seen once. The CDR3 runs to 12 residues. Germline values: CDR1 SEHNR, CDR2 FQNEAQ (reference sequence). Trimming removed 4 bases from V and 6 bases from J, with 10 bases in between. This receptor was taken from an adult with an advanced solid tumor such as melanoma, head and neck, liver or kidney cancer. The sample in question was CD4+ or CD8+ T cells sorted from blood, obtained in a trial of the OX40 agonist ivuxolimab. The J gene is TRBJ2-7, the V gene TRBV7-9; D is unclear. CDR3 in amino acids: CASSSWRGEQYF. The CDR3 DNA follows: TGTGCCAGCAGCTCCTGGCGTGGCGAGCAGTACTTC.